This TCR beta chain was found in a study of T-cell reconstitution after alpha-beta-depleted transplantation in children listed by TCRdb under 2016. About the study as a whole: The study quantitatively tracked T-cell immune reconstitution after TCRalphabeta/CD19-depleted allogeneic hematopoietic cell transplantation in children using TCR repertoire profiling. Study-level results and caveats: The apparently early recovery of alphabetaT-cell counts about two months after transplant reportedly depended on only several hundred rapidly expanded clones that came from non-depleted graft cells. The high TCRbeta diversity at day 60 in some patients was ascribed to recipient T cells and intrathymic progenitors that had survived conditioning. Hyperexpanded clone frequencies declined over subsequent months; after one year, T-cell counts and TCRbeta diversity were mostly attributed to newly produced T cells.

V loses 3 bases of germline sequence and J loses 2 bases, and the interval between the two ends is 15 bases. The CDR3, cysteine through phenylalanine, is 15 amino acids long. The DNA shown is the 45-base CDR3, in frame from base 1. The germline V gene (reference sequence) yields DFQATT for CDR1 and SNEGSKA for CDR2. Libraries were built with PCR. Sequenced on an Illumina HiSeq 2500. TCR libraries were prepared with molecular barcoding, using unique molecular identifiers to normalize TCRbeta repertoire quantification. TCRdb cleaned the public reads at Q25 with fastp, built clones with MiXCR and kept in-frame beta chains. All rows with the same CDR3 protein become a single entry with the most common DNA and genes. The sample data list just over 200,000 distinct CDR3 sequences, and around 7.7% of these were observed just once. The top ten constitute 35% of the sample. The intended sense of this specimen's treatment or condition label: allogeneic hematopoietic cell transplantation with graft depleted of TCRalphabeta T cells and CD19 B cells. The transplant recipients were children given TCRalphabeta/CD19-depleted allogeneic hematopoietic cell grafts.

A word on this clonotype: No cognate antigen has been identified for it. The input lacks base qualities; no much larger clone sits a single base away.

Sequencing was performed on PBMCs, mostly from graft donor cells, taken 360 days after TCRalphabeta/CD19-depleted stem cell transplant. The clonotype comes from a male patient between 2 and 15 years old who had a stem cell transplant for acute myeloid leukemia, so the T cells may come from the graft donor. The rearrangement joined TRBV20-1 to TRBJ2-3; TRBD1 is perhaps the D gene, given 5 matching bases. The DNA is as follows: TGCAGTGCTAGTGGCTACAGGCGCTACACAGATACGCAGTATTTT. It is translated as CSASGYRRYTDTQYF.